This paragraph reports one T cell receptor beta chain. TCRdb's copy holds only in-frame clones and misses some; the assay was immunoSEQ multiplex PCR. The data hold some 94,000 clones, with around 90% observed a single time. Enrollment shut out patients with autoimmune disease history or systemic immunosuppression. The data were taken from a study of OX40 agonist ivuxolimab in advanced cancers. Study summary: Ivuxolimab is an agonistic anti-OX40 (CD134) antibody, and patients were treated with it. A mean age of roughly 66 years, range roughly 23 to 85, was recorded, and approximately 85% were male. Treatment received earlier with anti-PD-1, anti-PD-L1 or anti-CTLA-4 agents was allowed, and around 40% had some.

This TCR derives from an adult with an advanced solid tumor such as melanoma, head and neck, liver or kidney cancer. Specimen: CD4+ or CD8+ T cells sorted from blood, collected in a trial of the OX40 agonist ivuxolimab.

The DNA of the CDR3 is TGTGCCACCAAACACGGCGAGCAGTACTTC. This gives the protein CATKHGEQYF. The chain couples TRBV19 to TRBJ2-7; unclear D gene. V was trimmed by 10 bases and J by 6 bases, leaving 10 bases between them. CDR3 length equals 10 residues. The germline CDR1 and CDR2 sequences are LNHDA and SQIVND (reference sequence).